This is a list of T cell receptor beta chains from one sample in a study of cytomegalovirus exposure and HLA in healthy donors. Some clones are missing from TCRdb's copy, which holds only in-frame ones; the method was immunoSEQ multiplex PCR. The table records 55,000 to 70,000 clones, about 84% of them present only once. Sequences were obtained from PBMCs. These receptor sequences come from a male donor in good health and CMV-seronegative. CDR3s include the opening cysteine and the closing phenylalanine or tryptophan. D genes are given only for firm matches. Rows give clone size only sometimes, using once, few, many, or a class for an expanded clone.

D	V	size	J	DNA	CDR3
.	TRBV15	.	TRBJ2-5	TGTGCCACCAGCAGAATCGGCAGGGCGCAAGAGACCCAGTACTTC	CATSRIGRAQETQYF
.	TRBV14	.	TRBJ1-6	TGTGCCAGCAGCCCCCGGGGTTTCAATTCACCCCTCCACTTT	CASSPRGFNSPLHF
.	TRBV11-1	.	TRBJ2-3	TGTGCCAGCAGCCCCGACATTTATAGCACAGATACGCAGTATTTT	CASSPDIYSTDTQYF
.	TRBV2	few	TRBJ1-1	TGTGCCAGCAGGCCCTTACAGGGAAGGACTGAAGCTTTCTTT	CASRPLQGRTEAFF
TRBD1	TRBV7-3	.	TRBJ1-6	TGTGCCAGCAGCCTCGGACAGGGCGCTTATCCCCTCCACTTT	CASSLGQGAYPLHF
TRBD1	TRBV11-2	few	TRBJ1-4	TGTGCCAGCAGCCCAGGGACAGGGAATGAAAAACTGTTTTTT	CASSPGTGNEKLFF
.	TRBV5-4	once	TRBJ1-2	TGTGCCAGCAGCTCACAGGGTCAGGCTAACTATGGCTACACCTTC	CASSSQGQANYGYTF
.	TRBV7-9	.	TRBJ2-7	TGTGCCAGCAGCCACGGGTGGGAGCAGTACTTC	CASSHGWEQYF
.	TRBV7-3	once	TRBJ1-1	TGTGCCAGCAGCCCGCGGGACCGCCAGGAAGCTTTCTTT	CASSPRDRQEAFF
TRBD1	TRBV5-6	.	TRBJ1-1	TGTGCCAGCAGCCGCCGACAGGGCTTTGTGAACACTGAAGCTTTCTTT	CASSRRQGFVNTEAFF
TRBD1	TRBV7-9	.	TRBJ2-1	TGTTCCAGCAGCCCCATCGACAGGGGCTCCTACAATGAGCAGTTCTTC	CSSSPIDRGSYNEQFF
.	TRBV6-5	few	TRBJ2-2	TGTGCCAGCAGTTCCGCAGGGGTCGGGGAGCTGTTTTTT	CASSSAGVGELFF
.	TRBV6-6	.	TRBJ1-1	TGTGCCAGCAGGCCATTCTCAGGGACTGAAGCTTTCTTT	CASRPFSGTEAFF
TRBD2	TRBV29-1	.	TRBJ2-5	TGCAGCGTTGAAGAATCCGCCATAGCGGGGGGGCATGGAGAGACCCAGTACTTC	CSVEESAIAGGHGETQYF
TRBD1	TRBV4-3	.	TRBJ1-1	TGCGCCAGCAGCCTCGGGACAGGGCGGGCTGAAGCTTTCTTT	CASSLGTGRAEAFF
.	TRBV30	.	TRBJ2-7	TGTGCCTGGAATCTCCCGGGACTCTCCTACGAGCAGTACTTC	CAWNLPGLSYEQYF
TRBD2	TRBV27	few	TRBJ2-5	TGTGCCAGCGGACTAGCGGGGGGTAAAGAGACCCAGTACTTC	CASGLAGGKETQYF
TRBD1	TRBV2	.	TRBJ1-6	TGTGCCAGCAGTCCCAGGACAGGGAATAATTCACCCCTCCACTTT	CASSPRTGNNSPLHF
TRBD1	TRBV9	.	TRBJ1-3	TGTGCCAGCAGCACAGGGGGTAACTCTGGAAACACCATATATTTT	CASSTGGNSGNTIYF
.	TRBV2	.	TRBJ1-2	TGTGCCAGTTTCGGCGCGGATGGCTACACCTTC	CASFGADGYTF
.	TRBV11-2	once	TRBJ2-3	TGTGCCAGCAGCTTAAGCGGGCTAGCATGGGATACGCAGTATTTT	CASSLSGLAWDTQYF
TRBD1	TRBV9	.	TRBJ2-1	TGTGCCAGCAGCTTTGCAGGGGGTAGTAACTACAATGAGCAGTTCTTC	CASSFAGGSNYNEQFF
.	TRBV4-1	.	TRBJ2-3	TGCGCCAGCAGCCAAGGGGCTGGCCCGCGTGCAGATACGCAGTATTTT	CASSQGAGPRADTQYF
TRBD1	TRBV16	.	TRBJ1-1	TGTGCCAGCAGCCTCATCGGGACAGGGGGCAGGGACACTGAAGCTTTCTTT	CASSLIGTGGRDTEAFF
TRBD1	TRBV30	.	TRBJ1-1	TGTGCCTGGAAAATCGGGACAGCTAACACTGAAGCTTTCTTT	CAWKIGTANTEAFF
.	TRBV7-2	.	TRBJ1-1	TGTGCCAGCAGCCCGAGGTTGTTAGTGAGCACTGAAGCTTTCTTT	CASSPRLLVSTEAFF
.	TRBV9	.	TRBJ1-1	TGTGCCAGCAGCGTAGGGCAGGGGAGGGACACTGAAGCTTTCTTT	CASSVGQGRDTEAFF
.	TRBV7-2	few	TRBJ1-2	TGTGCCAGCAGCTTAAACAGCTTCTATGGCTACACCTTC	CASSLNSFYGYTF
TRBD1	TRBV6-6	.	TRBJ2-1	TGTGCCAGCAGTCCCCGGGACAGGGGACATGAGCAGTTCTTC	CASSPRDRGHEQFF
TRBD2	TRBV2	few	TRBJ2-1	TGTGCCAGCTGGACTAGCGGGGTGCTCTACAATGAGCAGTTCTTC	CASWTSGVLYNEQFF
TRBD2	TRBV5-1	.	TRBJ2-3	TGCGCCAGCAGCTTGGTAGAGCGGGGGGGCACAGATACGCAGTATTTT	CASSLVERGGTDTQYF